Listed here are 5 T cell receptor beta chains from one sample, sequenced in a study of shared clonotypes between healthy human individuals. Libraries were prepared by immunoSEQ multiplex PCR; TCRdb keeps only in-frame clonotypes and omits some of them. The sample lists roughly 490,000 clones, around 79% seen once, with approximately 12% in the top ten. Sequencing used PBMCs. Receptors originate from a woman in her 40s in good health. Some clones in this sample may be carry-over from other donors' samples.

This chain uses TRBV21-1 with TRBJ2-5; TRBD1 is the table's D call, not checked against the DNA. TRBV21-1 is a pseudogene locus. The CDR3 contains 16 residues. This chain's CDR3 is CASSKGPTRSVETQYF. In nucleotides, the CDR3 is TGTGCCAGCAGCAAAGGACCAACCAGGTCAGTAGAGACCCAGTACTTC.

The genes are TRBV11-3 and TRBJ2-2; possibly TRBD1 or TRBD2 for D (5 bases each). The CDR3 is 16 amino acids. The V gene's germline CDR1 is SGHNT and CDR2 YENEEA. Trimming removed 5 bases from V and 2 bases from J, with 15 bases in between. CDR3 amino acids: CASSPGPSENTGELFF. The CDR3 bases are TGTGCCAGCAGCCCGGGACCTTCGGAAAACACCGGGGAGCTGTTTTTT. Combining the CDR3 with reference TRBV11-3 and TRBJ2-2 gives the whole variable domain EAGVVQSPRYKIIEKKQPVAFWCNPISGHNTLYWYLQNLGQGPELLIRYENEEAVDDSQLPKDRFSAERLKGVDSTLKIQPAELGDSAVYLCASSPGPSENTGELFFGEGSRLTVL.

The rearrangement uses TRBV6-5 and TRBJ1-3; no definite D call. CDR3 size: 14 residues. V lost 6 bases, J lost 4 bases, and 13 bases lay in between. Germline V lookup: CDR1 MNHEY, CDR2 SVGAGI. CDR3 DNA sequence: TGTGCCAGCAGCCAGGCACTCGAGGGAAACACCATATATTTT. This sequence encodes CASSQALEGNTIYF.

The chain links TRBV5-1 to TRBJ2-2, with D perhaps matching TRBD2 (6 bases). CDR1 SGHRS and CDR2 YFSETQ come from the germline V gene. CDR3 length: 16 residues. Trimming took off 5 bases at V and 3 bases at J, with 17 bases between the two ends. The CDR3 reads CASSWEVYEDTGELFF. The DNA of the CDR3 is TGCGCCAGCAGTTGGGAGGTCTATGAGGACACCGGGGAGCTGTTTTTT.

This clone was recorded once. This chain uses TRBV5-8 with TRBJ2-5; TRBD1 matches at 8 bases. Trimming cost V 4 bases and J 5 bases; bases outside gene matches: 13. Germline-derived CDR1 and CDR2 are SGHTS and YDEGEE. This CDR3 comprises 16 residues. Here the CDR3 reads CASSRIGQGGRETQYF. CDR3 bases: TGTGCCAGCAGCCGCATAGGACAGGGCGGTCGGGAGACCCAGTACTTC.